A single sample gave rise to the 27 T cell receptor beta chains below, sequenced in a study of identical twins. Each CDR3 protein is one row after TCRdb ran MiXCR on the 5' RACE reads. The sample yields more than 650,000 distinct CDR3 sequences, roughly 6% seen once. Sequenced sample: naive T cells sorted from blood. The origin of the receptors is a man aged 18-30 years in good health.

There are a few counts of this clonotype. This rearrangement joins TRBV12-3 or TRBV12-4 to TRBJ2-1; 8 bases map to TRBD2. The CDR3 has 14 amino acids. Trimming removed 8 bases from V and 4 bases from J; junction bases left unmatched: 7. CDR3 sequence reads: CASGPSGPYNEQFF. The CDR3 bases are TGTGCCAGCGGACCTAGCGGGCCTTACAATGAGCAGTTCTTC.

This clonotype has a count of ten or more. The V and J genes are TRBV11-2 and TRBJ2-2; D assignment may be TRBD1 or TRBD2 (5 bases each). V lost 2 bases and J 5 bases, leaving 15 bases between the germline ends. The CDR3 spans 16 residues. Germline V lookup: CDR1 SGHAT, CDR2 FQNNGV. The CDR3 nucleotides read TGTGCCAGCAGCTTAAATTTCCGGGACGGGACCGGGGAGCTGTTTTTT. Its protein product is CASSLNFRDGTGELFF.

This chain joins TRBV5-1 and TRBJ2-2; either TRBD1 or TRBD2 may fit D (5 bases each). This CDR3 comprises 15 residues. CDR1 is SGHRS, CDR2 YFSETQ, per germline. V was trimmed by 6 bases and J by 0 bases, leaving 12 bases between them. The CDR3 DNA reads TGCGCCAGCACAAAGAGGGGCTCGAACACCGGGGAGCTGTTTTTT. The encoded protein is CASTKRGSNTGELFF. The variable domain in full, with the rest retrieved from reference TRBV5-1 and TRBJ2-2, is KAGVTQTPRYLIKTRGQQVTLSCSPISGHRSVSWYQQTPGQGLQFLFEYFSETQRNKGNFPGRFSGRQFSNSRSEMNVSTLELGDSALYLCASTKRGSNTGELFFGEGSRLTVL.

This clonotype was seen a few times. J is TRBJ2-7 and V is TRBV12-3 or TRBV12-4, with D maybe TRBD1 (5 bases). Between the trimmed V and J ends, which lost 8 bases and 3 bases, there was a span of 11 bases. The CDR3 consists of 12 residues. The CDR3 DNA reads TGTGCCAGCGCCGACAGCCGCTACGAGCAGTACTTC. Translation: CASADSRYEQYF.

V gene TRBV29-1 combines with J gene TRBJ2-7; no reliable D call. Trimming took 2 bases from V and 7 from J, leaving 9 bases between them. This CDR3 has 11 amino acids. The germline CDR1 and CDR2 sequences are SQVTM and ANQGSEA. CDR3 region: CSVEWGFEQYV. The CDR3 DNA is TGCAGCGTTGAATGGGGTTTTGAGCAGTACGTC.

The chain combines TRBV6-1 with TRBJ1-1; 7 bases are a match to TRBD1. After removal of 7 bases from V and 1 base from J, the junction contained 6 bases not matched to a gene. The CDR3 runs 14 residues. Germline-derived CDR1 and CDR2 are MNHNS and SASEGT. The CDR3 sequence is CASTYGTANTEAFF. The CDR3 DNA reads TGTGCCAGCACCTATGGGACAGCGAACACTGAAGCTTTCTTT.

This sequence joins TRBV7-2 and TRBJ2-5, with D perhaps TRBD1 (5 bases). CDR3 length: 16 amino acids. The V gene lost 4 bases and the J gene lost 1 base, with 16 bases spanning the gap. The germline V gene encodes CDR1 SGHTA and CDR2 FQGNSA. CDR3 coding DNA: TGTGCCAGCAGCTCACCCTTGGCAGGGATCCAAGAGACCCAGTACTTC. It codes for CASSSPLAGIQETQYF.

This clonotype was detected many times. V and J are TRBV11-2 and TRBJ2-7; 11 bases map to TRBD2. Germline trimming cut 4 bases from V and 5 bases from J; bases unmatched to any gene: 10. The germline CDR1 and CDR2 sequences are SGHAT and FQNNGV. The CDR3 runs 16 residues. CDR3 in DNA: TGTGCCAGCAGCTCCTTAGCGGGAGGGCCTGCCCACGAGCAGTACTTC. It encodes CASSSLAGGPAHEQYF. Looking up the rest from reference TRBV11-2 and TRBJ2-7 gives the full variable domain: EAGVAQSPRYKIIEKRQSVAFWCNPISGHATLYWYQQILGQGPKLLIQFQNNGVVDDSQLPKDRFSAERLKGVDSTLKIQPAKLEDSAVYLCASSSLAGGPAHEQYFGPGTRLTVT.

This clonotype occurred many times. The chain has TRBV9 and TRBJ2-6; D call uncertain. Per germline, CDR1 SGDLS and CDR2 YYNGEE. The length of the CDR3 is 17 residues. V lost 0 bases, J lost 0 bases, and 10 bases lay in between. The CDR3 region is CASSVVGGFSGANVLTF. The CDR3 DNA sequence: TGTGCCAGCAGCGTAGTCGGCGGATTCTCTGGGGCCAACGTCCTGACTTTC.

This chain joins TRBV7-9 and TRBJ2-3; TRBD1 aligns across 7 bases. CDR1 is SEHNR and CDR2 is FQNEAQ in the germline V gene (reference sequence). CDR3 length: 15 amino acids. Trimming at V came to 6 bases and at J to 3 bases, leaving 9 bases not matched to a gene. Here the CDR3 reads CASSEPTGKTDTQYF. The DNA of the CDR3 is TGTGCCAGCAGTGAGCCGACAGGGAAGACAGATACGCAGTATTTT.

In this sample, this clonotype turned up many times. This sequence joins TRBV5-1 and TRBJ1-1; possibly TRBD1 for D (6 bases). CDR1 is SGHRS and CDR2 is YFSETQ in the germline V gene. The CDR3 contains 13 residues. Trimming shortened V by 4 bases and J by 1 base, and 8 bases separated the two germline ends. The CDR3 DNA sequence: TGCGCCAGCAGCCGACAGGAGAACACTGAAGCTTTCTTT. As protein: CASSRQENTEAFF.

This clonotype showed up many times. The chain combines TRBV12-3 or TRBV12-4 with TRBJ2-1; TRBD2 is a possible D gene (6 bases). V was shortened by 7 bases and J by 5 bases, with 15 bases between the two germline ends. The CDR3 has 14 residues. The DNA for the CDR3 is TGTGCCAGCAAGACCGGGACTGGACACAATGAGCAGTTCTTC. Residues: CASKTGTGHNEQFF.

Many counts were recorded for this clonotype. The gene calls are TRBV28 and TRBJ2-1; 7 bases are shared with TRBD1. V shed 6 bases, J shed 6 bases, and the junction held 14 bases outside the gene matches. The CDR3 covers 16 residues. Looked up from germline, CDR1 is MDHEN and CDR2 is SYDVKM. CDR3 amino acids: CASRPGHRGLSNEQFF. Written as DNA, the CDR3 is TGTGCCAGCAGACCGGGGCACAGGGGCCTAAGCAATGAGCAGTTCTTC.

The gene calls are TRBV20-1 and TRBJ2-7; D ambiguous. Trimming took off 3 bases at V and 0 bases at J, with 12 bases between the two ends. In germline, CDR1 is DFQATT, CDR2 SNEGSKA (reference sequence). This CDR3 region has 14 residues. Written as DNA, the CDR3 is TGCAGTGCTAGGTCCCAGGAAGTCTCCTACGAGCAGTACTTC. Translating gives CSARSQEVSYEQYF.

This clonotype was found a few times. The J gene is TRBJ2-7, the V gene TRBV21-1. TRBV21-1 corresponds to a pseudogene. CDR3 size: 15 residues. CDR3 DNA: TGTGCCAGCAGCAAATTTACAGGGGGCTCCTACGAGCAGTACGTC. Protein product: CASSKFTGGSYEQYV.

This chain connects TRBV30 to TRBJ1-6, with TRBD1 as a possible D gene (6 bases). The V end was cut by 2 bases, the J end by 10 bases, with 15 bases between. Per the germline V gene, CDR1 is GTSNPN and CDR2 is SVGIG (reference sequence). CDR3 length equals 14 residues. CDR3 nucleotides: TGTGCCTGGAGTCCGTCAAGGGGGTACTCACCCCTCCACTTT. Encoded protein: CAWSPSRGYSPLHF.

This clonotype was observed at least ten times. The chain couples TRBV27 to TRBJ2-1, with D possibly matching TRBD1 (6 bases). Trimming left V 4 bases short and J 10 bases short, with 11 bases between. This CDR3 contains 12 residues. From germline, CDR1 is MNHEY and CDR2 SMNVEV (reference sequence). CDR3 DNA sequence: TGTGCCAGCAGTTGGGCTGGGGGCGAGCAGTTCTTC. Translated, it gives CASSWAGGEQFF.

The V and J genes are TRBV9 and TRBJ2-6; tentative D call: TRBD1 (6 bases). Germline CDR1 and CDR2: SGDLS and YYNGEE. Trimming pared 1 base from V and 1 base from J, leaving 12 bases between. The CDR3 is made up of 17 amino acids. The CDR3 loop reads CASSVLDSRSGANVLTF. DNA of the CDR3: TGTGCCAGCAGCGTACTGGACAGTCGATCTGGGGCCAACGTCCTGACTTTC.

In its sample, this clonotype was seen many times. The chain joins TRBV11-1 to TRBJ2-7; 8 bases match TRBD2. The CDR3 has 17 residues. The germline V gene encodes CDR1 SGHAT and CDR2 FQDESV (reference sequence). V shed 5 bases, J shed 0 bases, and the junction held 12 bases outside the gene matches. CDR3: CASSARWGSGSSYEQYV. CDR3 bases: TGTGCCAGCAGCGCCCGGTGGGGGAGCGGGAGCTCCTACGAGCAGTACGTC.

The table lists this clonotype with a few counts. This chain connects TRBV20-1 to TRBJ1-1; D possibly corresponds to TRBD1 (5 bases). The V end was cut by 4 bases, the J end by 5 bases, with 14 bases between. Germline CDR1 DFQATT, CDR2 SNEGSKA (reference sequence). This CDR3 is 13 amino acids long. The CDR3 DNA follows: TGCAGTGCTAAAAATGGGGGGGGGACTGAAGCTTTCTTT. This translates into CSAKNGGGTEAFF.

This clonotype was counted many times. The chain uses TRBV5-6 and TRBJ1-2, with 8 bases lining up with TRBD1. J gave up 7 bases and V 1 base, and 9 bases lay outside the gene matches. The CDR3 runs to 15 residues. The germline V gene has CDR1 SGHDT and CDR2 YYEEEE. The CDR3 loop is CASSLRPGQVVGYTF. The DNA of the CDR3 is TGTGCCAGCAGCTTGCGACCGGGACAGGTAGTTGGCTACACCTTC.

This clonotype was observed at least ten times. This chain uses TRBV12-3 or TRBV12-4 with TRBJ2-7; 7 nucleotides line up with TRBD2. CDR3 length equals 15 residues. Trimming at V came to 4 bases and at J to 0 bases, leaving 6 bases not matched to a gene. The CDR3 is CASSSSPGGSYEQYF. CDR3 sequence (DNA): TGTGCCAGCAGTTCCTCTCCGGGAGGCTCCTACGAGCAGTACTTC.

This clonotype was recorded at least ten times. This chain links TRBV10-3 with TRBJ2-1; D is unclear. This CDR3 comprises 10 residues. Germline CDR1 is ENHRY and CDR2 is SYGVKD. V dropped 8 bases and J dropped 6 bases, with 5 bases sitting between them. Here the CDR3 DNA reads TGTGCCATCGGCTCCAATGAGCAGTTCTTC. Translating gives CAIGSNEQFF.

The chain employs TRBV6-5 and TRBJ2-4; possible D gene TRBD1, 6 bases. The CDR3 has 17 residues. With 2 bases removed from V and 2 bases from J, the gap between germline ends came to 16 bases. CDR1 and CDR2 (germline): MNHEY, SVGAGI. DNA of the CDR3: TGTGCCAGCAGTTACGACCCCCCAGGGGCGCCCAAAAACATTCAGTACTTC. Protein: CASSYDPPGAPKNIQYF.

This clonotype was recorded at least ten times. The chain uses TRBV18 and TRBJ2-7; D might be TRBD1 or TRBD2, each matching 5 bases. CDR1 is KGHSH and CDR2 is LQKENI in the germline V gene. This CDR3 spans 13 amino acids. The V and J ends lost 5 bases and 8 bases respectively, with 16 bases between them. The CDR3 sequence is CASSETEPGQQYV. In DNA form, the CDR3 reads TGTGCCAGCTCAGAGACCGAGCCGGGACAGCAGTACGTC.

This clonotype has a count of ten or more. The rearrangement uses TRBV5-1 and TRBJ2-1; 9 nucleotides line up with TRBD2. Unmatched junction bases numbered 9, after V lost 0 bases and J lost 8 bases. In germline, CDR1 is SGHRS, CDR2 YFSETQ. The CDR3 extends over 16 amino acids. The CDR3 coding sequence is TGCGCCAGCAGCTTGGCTAGCGGGACCATCAAGCATGAGCAGTTCTTC. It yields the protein CASSLASGTIKHEQFF.

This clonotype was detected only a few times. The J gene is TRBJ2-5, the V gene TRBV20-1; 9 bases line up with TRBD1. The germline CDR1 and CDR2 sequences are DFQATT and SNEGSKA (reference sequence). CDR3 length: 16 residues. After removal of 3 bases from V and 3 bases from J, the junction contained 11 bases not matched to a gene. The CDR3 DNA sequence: TGCAGTGCTAGGGCGTTCTCGAGACAGGGGGAAGAGACCCAGTACTTC. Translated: CSARAFSRQGEETQYF.